The clone carrying this T cell receptor beta chain appeared a few times. Its target is not known. CDR1 is KGHDR, CDR2 SFDVKD, per germline. J lost 1 base, V lost 7 bases, and 3 bases had no gene match. This CDR3 has 13 amino acids. This sample is drawn from a study of response to subunit inactivated influenza vaccine. Points from the study as a whole: Authors suggested that a seasonal influenza vaccination recruits few new T cells each time.

Using its own MiXCR run on the RT-PCR reads, TCRdb lists one record per CDR3 protein. The profile shows about 190,000 distinct CDR3 sequences, 13% to 15% of them singletons. The specimen was CD8+ T cells sorted from PBMCs, collected 4 to 6 days after vaccination. The receptor comes from a man aged 45-60 years who received an inactivated influenza vaccine. The chain has TRBV24-1 and TRBJ2-7, with 7 bases matching TRBD1. CDR3 sequence: CATSPGQSYEQYF. The CDR3 nucleotides read TGTGCCACCAGCCCGGGACAGTCCTACGAGCAGTACTTC.